Below are 25 T cell receptor beta chains sequenced from a single sample in a study of T cell changes during pregnancy in multiple sclerosis. Sequencing was performed with immunoSEQ multiplex PCR; in TCRdb, only in-frame clones are kept and a portion is missing. Of about 98,000 clones detected, under 95% appear once; the ten largest clones hold about 2.5%. The specimen was peripheral blood, collected after pregnancy. The source of these receptors is a female donor in good health, enrolled as a control in a pregnancy study.

V and J are TRBV27 and TRBJ1-3, with TRBD1 identical over 7 bases. The CDR3 has 15 residues. V trimming: 4 bases; J trimming: 5 bases; junction bases outside the gene matches: 8. In germline, CDR1 is MNHEY, CDR2 SMNVEV (reference sequence). This CDR3 is CASSSTGVRRNTIYF. The DNA for the CDR3 is TGTGCCAGCAGTTCAACAGGGGTACGGAGAAACACCATATATTTT.

The V and J genes are TRBV7-2 and TRBJ1-1, with TRBD1 matching 7 bases. Germline CDR1 and CDR2: SGHTA and FQGNSA. The CDR3 contains 13 residues. V dropped 4 bases and J dropped 5; count of bases not matched to a gene: 4. The CDR3 DNA reads TGTGCCAGCAGCTCTATACAGGGGACTGAAGCTTTCTTT. Its translation is CASSSIQGTEAFF.

This clone was observed a single time. The V gene is TRBV7-8, the J gene TRBJ2-3, with a weak D call TRBD1 (6 bases). The CDR3 spans 15 residues. In germline, CDR1 is SGHVS, CDR2 FQNEAQ. Between the trimmed V and J ends, which lost 4 bases and 4 bases, there was a span of 15 bases. CDR3: CASSSTGFLADTQYF. DNA of the CDR3: TGTGCCAGCAGCTCAACAGGGTTCTTGGCAGATACGCAGTATTTT.

This clone is a singleton in its sample. The chain couples TRBV30 to TRBJ2-1; 11 nucleotides align to TRBD2. Germline CDR1 GTSNPN, CDR2 SVGIG (reference sequence). The CDR3 has 15 residues. With V trimmed by 1 base and J by 5 bases, 4 bases remained unmatched. The CDR3 spells CAWSGGTSGHNEQFF. The CDR3 DNA sequence: TGTGCCTGGAGTGGGGGGACTAGCGGACACAATGAGCAGTTCTTC.

The V call is TRBV2, the J call TRBJ2-1; 9 bases line up with TRBD2. Looked up from germline, CDR1 is SNHLY and CDR2 is FYNNEI. The CDR3 extends over 15 amino acids. Germline trimming cut 5 bases from V and 5 bases from J; bases unmatched to any gene: 7. The CDR3: CASSSLAGRNNEQFF. In DNA, the CDR3 is TGTGCCAGCAGTTCCCTAGCGGGGCGCAACAATGAGCAGTTCTTC.

The rearrangement links TRBV30 to TRBJ1-5; D gene uncertain. V was shortened by 2 bases and J by 5 bases, with 10 bases between the two germline ends. CDR1 is GTSNPN, CDR2 SVGIG, per germline (reference sequence). This CDR3 region has 13 residues. CDR3 DNA sequence: TGTGCCTGGAGTAAAGTTGGAGATCAGCCCCAGCATTTT. Protein: CAWSKVGDQPQHF.

This clone was counted a single time. This chain joins TRBV7-8 and TRBJ1-4; D gene uncertain. The CDR3 contains 15 residues. Trimming took 1 base from V and 10 from J, leaving 16 bases between them. Germline-derived CDR1 and CDR2 are SGHVS and FQNEAQ. Written as DNA, the CDR3 is TGTGCCAGCAGCTTAGAGCAGAAGAGGGTAGCAAAACTGTTTTTT. This sequence encodes CASSLEQKRVAKLFF.

This sequence joins TRBV28 and TRBJ1-2; D remains ambiguous. V lost 8 bases and J lost 1, with 11 bases in between. The germline V gene encodes CDR1 MDHEN and CDR2 SYDVKM. This CDR3 comprises 13 residues. The CDR3 protein is CASSESRNYGYTF. The DNA of the CDR3 is TGTGCCAGCTCCGAGAGCCGTAACTATGGCTACACCTTC.

The sample holds a few counts of this clone. The gene calls are TRBV6-1 and TRBJ1-4; no reliable D call. This CDR3 region has 14 residues. Trimming pared 6 bases from V and 2 bases from J, leaving 10 bases between. Germline V gene sequence: CDR1 MNHNS, CDR2 SASEGT. The CDR3 bases are TGTGCCAGCAGCGCCGGTGAGACTAATGAAAAACTGTTTTTT. This codes for CASSAGETNEKLFF.

V gene TRBV5-1 combines with J gene TRBJ2-5; TRBD1 matches 10 bases. The V gene's germline CDR1 is SGHRS and CDR2 YFSETQ. The trim removed 3 bases at V and 4 bases at J, leaving 3 bases unmatched. CDR3 length: 14 residues. CDR3 region: CASSSGQGGETQYF. The CDR3 DNA is TGCGCCAGCAGCTCCGGACAGGGGGGAGAGACCCAGTACTTC.

This clone was recorded only once. The CDR3, as DNA: TGTGCCAGCAGCCAATATGTGGGAGACGAGCAGTACTTC. Residues: CASSQYVGDEQYF. The chain carries TRBV14 and TRBJ2-7, with D possibly being TRBD2 (5 bases). V lost 2 bases and J lost 5, with 10 bases in between. Germline CDR1 and CDR2: SGHDN and FVKESK. The CDR3 has 13 residues.

This chain links TRBV29-1 with TRBJ2-6; no reliable D call. The CDR3 has 14 residues. Germline CDR1 is SQVTM and CDR2 is ANQGSEA. V shed 4 bases and J shed 4 bases, with 11 bases lying between them. CDR3 in amino acids: CSVASEAGANVLTF. DNA for the CDR3: TGCAGCGTTGCCTCCGAGGCCGGGGCCAACGTCCTGACTTTC. The full variable domain, with the rest looked up from reference TRBV29-1 and TRBJ2-6, is SAVISQKPSRDICQRGTSLTIQCQVDSQVTMMFWYRQQPGQSLTLIATANQGSEATYESGFVIDKFPISRPNLTFSTLTVSNMSPEDSSIYLCSVASEAGANVLTFGAGSRLTVL.

The chain has TRBV21-1 and TRBJ2-5; TRBD2 is the table's D call and was not checked against the DNA. TRBV21-1 is termed a pseudogene. The CDR3 runs 16 residues. CDR3 region: CASSKVRGTSQETQYF. The CDR3 DNA sequence: TGTGCCAGCAGCAAAGTGCGTGGGACTAGTCAAGAGACCCAGTACTTC.

The chain combines TRBV9 with TRBJ2-1; 7 bases align to TRBD2. CDR1 SGDLS and CDR2 YYNGEE come from the germline V gene. CDR3 length: 15 amino acids. With 3 bases clipped from V and 9 bases from J, the junction kept 12 bases outside the gene matches. The CDR3: CASSASPTSDGEQFF. In DNA, the CDR3 is TGTGCCAGCAGCGCTTCCCCCACTAGCGATGGTGAGCAGTTCTTC.

The CDR3 reads CASSFLAGAPSSYEQYF. The CDR3 bases are TGTGCCAGCAGCTTCTTAGCGGGGGCTCCTAGCTCCTACGAGCAGTACTTC. The chain couples TRBV7-9 to TRBJ2-7; 9 nucleotides agree with TRBD2. CDR3 length: 17 amino acids. Per germline, CDR1 SEHNR and CDR2 FQNEAQ (reference sequence). After removal of 3 bases from V and 0 bases from J, the junction contained 9 bases not matched to a gene.

The rearrangement uses TRBV19 and TRBJ2-3; TRBD2 aligns across 12 bases. J was trimmed by 10 bases and V by 5 bases; bases with no gene match: 1. Germline CDR1 LNHDA, CDR2 SQIVND (reference sequence). This CDR3 region has 12 residues. The CDR3 DNA sequence: TGTGCCAGTAGTCGGACTAGCGGGGCGCAGTATTTT. Protein: CASSRTSGAQYF.

The chain carries TRBV6-4 and TRBJ1-1; TRBD1 is a possible D gene (5 bases). V was trimmed by 4 bases and J by 5 bases, leaving 11 bases between them. The length of the CDR3 is 13 residues. Looked up from germline, CDR1 is MRHNA and CDR2 is SNTAGT. The CDR3 nucleotides read TGTGCCAGCAGTGCCACGGGGGGGACTGAAGCTTTCTTT. It specifies CASSATGGTEAFF.

The chain is built from TRBV11-3 and TRBJ2-2, with TRBD2 matching over 8 bases. This CDR3 comprises 15 residues. The ends lost 6 bases at V and 6 bases at J; junction bases unmatched: 9. CDR1 is SGHNT and CDR2 is YENEEA in the germline V gene. The CDR3 protein is CASSPGLGFSGELFF. The CDR3 coding sequence is TGTGCCAGCAGTCCGGGACTAGGATTCTCCGGGGAGCTGTTTTTT.

The J gene is TRBJ1-1, the V gene TRBV12-5; TRBD1 matches at 7 bases. The germline V gene encodes CDR1 LGHNT and CDR2 FRNRAP. The junction had 17 bases not matched to a gene; V was cut back by 7 bases and J by 0 bases. The CDR3 contains 18 residues. The CDR3 loop reads CASAQGGGGLRVNTEAFF. The CDR3 DNA reads as TGTGCTAGTGCCCAGGGGGGTGGGGGGCTCCGGGTGAACACTGAAGCTTTCTTT.

DNA for the CDR3: TGTGCCACCAGGGGGACTAGCTCCTACAATGAGCAGTTCTTC. Encoded protein: CATRGTSSYNEQFF. This chain uses TRBV15 with TRBJ2-1, with TRBD2 identical over 8 bases. CDR3 size: 14 residues. The V gene's germline CDR1 is LNHNV and CDR2 YYDKDF (reference sequence). With V trimmed by 6 bases and J by 0 bases, 1 base remained unmatched.

The V call is TRBV7-2, the J call TRBJ2-3; a weak D match, TRBD2 (5 bases). The V end was cut by 2 bases, the J end by 2 bases, with 8 bases between. The germline CDR1 and CDR2 sequences are SGHTA and FQGNSA. This CDR3 is built from 14 residues. The CDR3, as DNA: TGTGCCAGCAGCTTATCCCGGGACACAGATACGCAGTATTTT. Protein: CASSLSRDTDTQYF.

This clone was recorded a few times. The chain employs TRBV2 and TRBJ1-1; D perhaps matches TRBD1 (5 bases). Germline V gene lookup returns CDR1 SNHLY and CDR2 FYNNEI. Deletions cut 6 bases from V and 5 bases from J, with 7 bases between. The CDR3 extends over 11 amino acids. This CDR3 reads CASREGTEAFF. The CDR3 coding sequence is TGTGCCAGCAGGGAGGGGACTGAAGCTTTCTTT.

The chain uses TRBV9 and TRBJ2-7; the match to TRBD1 covers 8 bases. CDR3 size: 14 residues. CDR1 is SGDLS, CDR2 YYNGEE, per germline. V shed 7 bases, J shed 4 bases, and the junction held 10 bases outside the gene matches. The CDR3 DNA follows: TGTGCCAGCGGTCCGGGACAGGAAATTTACGAGCAGTACTTC. Residues: CASGPGQEIYEQYF.

The chain has TRBV27 and TRBJ2-7; D is unclear. The CDR3 sequence is 12 residues long. Germline lookup yields CDR1 MNHEY and CDR2 SMNVEV (reference sequence). Trimming cost V 6 bases and J 3 bases, with 9 bases left between them. CDR3 residues: CASSPAGYEQYF. The CDR3 region has the DNA TGTGCCAGCAGCCCCGCCGGCTACGAGCAGTACTTC.

The genes are TRBV6-4 and TRBJ2-1; D is ambiguous. The CDR3 is 13 amino acids. The V and J ends lost 2 bases and 10 bases respectively, with 12 bases between them. CDR1 is MRHNA and CDR2 is SNTAGT in the germline V gene. In DNA, the CDR3 is TGTGCCAGCAGTGACGCAGGCTTCGGCGAGCAGTTCTTC. It codes for CASSDAGFGEQFF.